The clone carrying this T cell receptor beta chain was observed a few times. The entry originates in a study of cytomegalovirus exposure and HLA in healthy donors. This CDR3 contains 14 residues. V lost 1 base, J lost 8 bases, and 6 bases stayed unmatched. In germline, CDR1 is SEHNR, CDR2 FQNEAQ (reference sequence). The PCR used 60 Vbeta and 13 Jbeta primers. Profiled with immunoSEQ multiplex PCR; TCRdb holds only in-frame clones, not every one. Of 150,000 to 200,000 clones in the sample, 65% to 80% were seen once. This clonotype was sampled from a woman between 25 and 40 years old in good health and CMV-seropositive. Sequenced material: PBMCs. The chain combines TRBV7-9 with TRBJ1-1; 8 bases are a match to TRBD1. CDR3 in amino acids: CASSLDGQGREAFF. CDR3 DNA: TGTGCCAGCAGCTTAGATGGACAGGGCAGGGAAGCTTTCTTT. Filled out from reference TRBV7-9 and TRBJ1-1, the complete variable domain reads DTGVSQNPRHKITKRGQNVTFRCDPISEHNRLYWYRQTLGQGPEFLTYFQNEAQLEKSRLLSDRFSAERPKGSFSTLEIQRTEQGDSAMYLCASSLDGQGREAFFGQGTRLTVV.